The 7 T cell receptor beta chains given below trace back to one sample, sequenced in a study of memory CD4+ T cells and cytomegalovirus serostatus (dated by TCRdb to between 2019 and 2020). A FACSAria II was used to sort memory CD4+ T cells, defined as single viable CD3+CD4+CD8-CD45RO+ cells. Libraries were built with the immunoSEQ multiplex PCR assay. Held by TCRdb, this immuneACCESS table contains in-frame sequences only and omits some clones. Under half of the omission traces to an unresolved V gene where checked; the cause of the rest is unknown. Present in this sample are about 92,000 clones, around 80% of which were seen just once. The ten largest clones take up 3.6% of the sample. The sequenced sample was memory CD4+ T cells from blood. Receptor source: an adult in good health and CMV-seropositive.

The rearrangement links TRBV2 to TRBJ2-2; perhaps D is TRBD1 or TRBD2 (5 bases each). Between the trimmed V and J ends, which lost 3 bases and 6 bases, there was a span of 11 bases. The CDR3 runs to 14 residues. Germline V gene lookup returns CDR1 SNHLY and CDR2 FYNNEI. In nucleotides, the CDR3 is TGTGCCAGCAGTGATGGGGGAGTCTCCGGGGAGCTGTTTTTT. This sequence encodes CASSDGGVSGELFF.

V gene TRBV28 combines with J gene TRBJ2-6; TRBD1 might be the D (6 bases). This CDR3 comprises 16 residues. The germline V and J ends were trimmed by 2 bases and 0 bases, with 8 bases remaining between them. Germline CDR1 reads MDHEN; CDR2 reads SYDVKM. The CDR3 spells CASSLRGNSGANVLTF. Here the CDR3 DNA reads TGTGCCAGCAGTTTAAGGGGGAACTCTGGGGCCAACGTCCTGACTTTC.

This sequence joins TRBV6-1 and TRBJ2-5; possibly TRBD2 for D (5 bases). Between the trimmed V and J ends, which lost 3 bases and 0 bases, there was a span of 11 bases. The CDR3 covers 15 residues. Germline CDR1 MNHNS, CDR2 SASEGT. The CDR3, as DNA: TGTGCCAGCAGTGAGACTTCAGCGGACCAAGAGACCCAGTACTTC. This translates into CASSETSADQETQYF.

CDR3 sequence reads: CASSPRDSGELFF. The CDR3 nucleotides read TGTGCCAGCAGCCCCCGGGACAGCGGGGAGCTGTTTTTT. This chain links TRBV7-3 with TRBJ2-2; TRBD1 matches at 7 bases. The trim removed 5 bases at V and 7 bases at J, leaving 4 bases unmatched. The CDR3 contains 13 residues. Germline CDR1 reads SGHTA; CDR2 reads FQGTGA.

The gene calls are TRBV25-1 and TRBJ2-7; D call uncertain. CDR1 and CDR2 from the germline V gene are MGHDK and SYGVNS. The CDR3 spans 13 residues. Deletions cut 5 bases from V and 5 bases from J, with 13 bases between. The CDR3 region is CASSSQGRHEQYF. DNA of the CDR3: TGTGCCAGCAGTTCCCAAGGTCGACACGAGCAGTACTTC.

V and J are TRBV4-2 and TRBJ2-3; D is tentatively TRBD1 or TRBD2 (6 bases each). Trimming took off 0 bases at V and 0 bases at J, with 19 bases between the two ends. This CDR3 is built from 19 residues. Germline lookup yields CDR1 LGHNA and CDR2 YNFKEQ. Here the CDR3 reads CASSQEGRRGNPSTDTQYF. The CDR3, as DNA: TGTGCCAGCAGCCAAGAGGGGCGGAGGGGGAATCCTAGCACAGATACGCAGTATTTT.

In nucleotides, the CDR3 is TGTGCCAGCAGCCATAAATGGGCTGAAGCTTTCTTT. This sequence encodes CASSHKWAEAFF. The chain combines TRBV13 with TRBJ1-1; unclear D gene. This CDR3 spans 12 amino acids. CDR1 PRHDT and CDR2 FYEKMQ come from the germline V gene (reference sequence). V was cut by 5 bases and J by 6 bases, with 10 bases left in between. The whole variable domain, remainder taken from reference TRBV13 and TRBJ1-1, is AAGVIQSPRHLIKEKRETATLKCYPIPRHDTVYWYQQGPGQDPQFLISFYEKMQSDKGSIPDRFSAQQFSDYHSELNMSSLELGDSALYFCASSHKWAEAFFGQGTRLTVV.